These T cell receptor beta chains were read from a single sample in a study of cytomegalovirus exposure and HLA in healthy donors. Clones were read by immunoSEQ multiplex PCR, and TCRdb kept only the in-frame ones, dropping some. The data show roughly 170,000 clones, about four fifths seen once. The sequenced sample consisted of PBMCs. These receptors came from a woman under 30 in good health and CMV-seropositive. Each CDR3 is given with its conserved first and last residue. The order of the fields is D gene, clone size, V gene, J gene, CDR3 DNA, CDR3 protein. The D gene is left open where the match is weak. Not all rows give a size; the values are once, few, many and, for expanded clones, a class.

d_gene: TRBD1
abundance: NA
v_gene: TRBV18
j_gene: TRBJ2-7
CDR3nt: TGTGCCAGCTCACCAGCCAGGGGGCGGAGGTACTACGAGCAGTACTTC
CDR3aa: CASSPARGRRYYEQYF

d_gene: TRBD1
abundance: NA
v_gene: TRBV7-8
j_gene: TRBJ1-4
CDR3nt: TGTGCCAGCAGCGGGGGACAGGGGCCTAATGAAAAACTGTTTTTT
CDR3aa: CASSGGQGPNEKLFF

d_gene: NA
abundance: NA
v_gene: TRBV10-3
j_gene: TRBJ2-3
CDR3nt: TGTGCCATCACGAGAGCTAGCACAGATACGCAGTATTTT
CDR3aa: CAITRASTDTQYF

d_gene: TRBD1
abundance: NA
v_gene: TRBV27
j_gene: TRBJ1-5
CDR3nt: TGTGCCAGCAGTAGACAGGGTAAAGTAAAGCCCCAGCATTTT
CDR3aa: CASSRQGKVKPQHF

d_gene: NA
abundance: NA
v_gene: TRBV5-1
j_gene: TRBJ1-5
CDR3nt: TGCGCCAGCAGCTCTCCGGGACACCATAGCAATCAGCCCCAGCATTTT
CDR3aa: CASSSPGHHSNQPQHF

d_gene: TRBD1
abundance: NA
v_gene: TRBV7-2
j_gene: TRBJ2-7
CDR3nt: TGTGCCAGCGGTCAAAGACAGGGACCCTACGAGCAGTACTTC
CDR3aa: CASGQRQGPYEQYF

d_gene: TRBD1
abundance: few
v_gene: TRBV6-6
j_gene: TRBJ1-2
CDR3nt: TGTGCCAGCAGTTCCACGATGAGGGACAGGGAGTATGGCTACACCTTC
CDR3aa: CASSSTMRDREYGYTF

d_gene: TRBD1
abundance: NA
v_gene: TRBV25-1
j_gene: TRBJ2-2
CDR3nt: TGTGCCAGCAGTGCCCCCCCGGGACAGTTAACCGGGGAGCTGTTTTTT
CDR3aa: CASSAPPGQLTGELFF

d_gene: TRBD2
abundance: NA
v_gene: TRBV5-4
j_gene: TRBJ2-7
CDR3nt: TGTGCCAGCAGCTTGCGGCTAGCGGAGAATTACGAGCAGTACTTC
CDR3aa: CASSLRLAENYEQYF

d_gene: NA
abundance: NA
v_gene: TRBV29-1
j_gene: TRBJ1-6
CDR3nt: TGCAGCGTTGAACCGGACAGAACAAATTCACCCCTCCACTTT
CDR3aa: CSVEPDRTNSPLHF

d_gene: TRBD2
abundance: NA
v_gene: TRBV4-1
j_gene: TRBJ2-1
CDR3nt: TGCGCCAGCAGCCAAGCCCCAATAGCGGGGATTTACAATGAGCAGTTCTTC
CDR3aa: CASSQAPIAGIYNEQFF

d_gene: NA
abundance: NA
v_gene: TRBV21-1
j_gene: TRBJ2-5
CDR3nt: TGTGCCAGCAGCAAAGGTGTTTCCCTACAAGAGACCCAGTACTTC
CDR3aa: CASSKGVSLQETQYF

d_gene: NA
abundance: NA
v_gene: TRBV6-5
j_gene: TRBJ1-2
CDR3nt: TGTGCCAGCAGTGGCAGGGGCTATGGCTACACCTTC
CDR3aa: CASSGRGYGYTF

d_gene: NA
abundance: NA
v_gene: TRBV11-3
j_gene: TRBJ2-2
CDR3nt: TGTGCCAGCAGCTTCGCAGACACCGGGGAGCTGTTTTTT
CDR3aa: CASSFADTGELFF

d_gene: NA
abundance: once
v_gene: TRBV7-2
j_gene: TRBJ1-1
CDR3nt: TGTGCCAGCAGCTTAGTGACAGGGAACACTGAAGCTTTCTTT
CDR3aa: CASSLVTGNTEAFF

d_gene: TRBD2
abundance: NA
v_gene: TRBV7-8
j_gene: TRBJ2-7
CDR3nt: TGTGCCAGCAGCATAAAACGACTAGCACAGAGCGAGCAGTACTTC
CDR3aa: CASSIKRLAQSEQYF

d_gene: NA
abundance: NA
v_gene: TRBV6-1
j_gene: TRBJ2-5
CDR3nt: TGTGCCAGCAGCGTAATGCAGGGCCAAGAGACCCAGTACTTC
CDR3aa: CASSVMQGQETQYF

d_gene: TRBD2
abundance: NA
v_gene: TRBV5-8
j_gene: TRBJ2-2
CDR3nt: TGTGCCAGCAGCTTGGTAACTAGCGCTATCACCGGGGAGCTGTTTTTT
CDR3aa: CASSLVTSAITGELFF

d_gene: NA
abundance: many
v_gene: TRBV28
j_gene: TRBJ1-1
CDR3nt: TGTGCCAGCAATCGAATCCCAACAAGGGGGTCAGCTTTCTTT
CDR3aa: CASNRIPTRGSAFF

d_gene: NA
abundance: NA
v_gene: TRBV4-3
j_gene: TRBJ1-3
CDR3nt: TGCGCCAGCAGCCGGGACAACGCTGGAAACACCATATATTTT
CDR3aa: CASSRDNAGNTIYF

d_gene: TRBD2
abundance: NA
v_gene: TRBV10-3
j_gene: TRBJ2-5
CDR3nt: TGTGCCGTCCGCGGGGGGGCCGGCGAGACCCAGTACTTC
CDR3aa: CAVRGGAGETQYF

d_gene: NA
abundance: NA
v_gene: TRBV7-8
j_gene: TRBJ1-1
CDR3nt: TGTGCCAGCAGCTTAGGGATCGACAGTGAAGCTTTCTTT
CDR3aa: CASSLGIDSEAFF

d_gene: NA
abundance: NA
v_gene: TRBV5-6
j_gene: TRBJ1-2
CDR3nt: TGTGCCAGCAGCCCCGACAGTAACTATGGCTACACCTTC
CDR3aa: CASSPDSNYGYTF

d_gene: NA
abundance: NA
v_gene: TRBV23-1
j_gene: TRBJ2-6
CDR3nt: TGCGCCAGCAGTCAATCATCTGAACTACACTCTGGGGCCAACGTCCTGACTTTC
CDR3aa: CASSQSSELHSGANVLTF

d_gene: NA
abundance: NA
v_gene: TRBV29-1
j_gene: TRBJ1-4
CDR3nt: TGCAGCGTTCTCTTTAGCCTTCAGGGTGAAAAACTGTTTTTT
CDR3aa: CSVLFSLQGEKLFF

d_gene: NA
abundance: NA
v_gene: TRBV12-5
j_gene: TRBJ1-1
CDR3nt: TGTGCTAGTGGTTTGGGAGTGAACACTGAAGCTTTCTTT
CDR3aa: CASGLGVNTEAFF

d_gene: TRBD2
abundance: NA
v_gene: TRBV7-8
j_gene: TRBJ2-7
CDR3nt: TGTGCCAGCAGCTCCGAGGCGGGGGTCTACGAGCAGTACTTC
CDR3aa: CASSSEAGVYEQYF

d_gene: NA
abundance: NA
v_gene: TRBV27
j_gene: TRBJ2-7
CDR3nt: TGTGCCAGCAGTTTCTCCAGGGCCGGTTCCTACGAGCAGTACTTC
CDR3aa: CASSFSRAGSYEQYF

d_gene: NA
abundance: few
v_gene: TRBV5-4
j_gene: TRBJ1-5
CDR3nt: NA
CDR3aa: CASSFGAGQPQHF

d_gene: TRBD1
abundance: few
v_gene: TRBV7-9
j_gene: TRBJ1-3
CDR3nt: TGTGCCAGCAGCTTCGCCGGGACAGCTGGAAACACCATATATTTT
CDR3aa: CASSFAGTAGNTIYF

d_gene: NA
abundance: few
v_gene: TRBV9
j_gene: TRBJ2-5
CDR3nt: TGTGCCAGCAGTGATTCCGGGTCTAGACAAGAGACCCAGTACTTC
CDR3aa: CASSDSGSRQETQYF

d_gene: NA
abundance: few
v_gene: TRBV19
j_gene: TRBJ1-1
CDR3nt: TGTGCCAGTGTTCGGGATTTGAACACTGAAGCTTTCTTT
CDR3aa: CASVRDLNTEAFF

d_gene: NA
abundance: NA
v_gene: TRBV12-1
j_gene: TRBJ1-5
CDR3nt: TGTGCCAGCAGCTCGCAACAGGGGAATCAGCCCCAGCATTTT
CDR3aa: CASSSQQGNQPQHF

d_gene: NA
abundance: once
v_gene: TRBV5-6
j_gene: TRBJ1-4
CDR3nt: TGTGCCAGCAGCTTGGGTCAGGGCGTGACGGAGAGGGAAAAACTGTTTTTT
CDR3aa: CASSLGQGVTEREKLFF

d_gene: NA
abundance: NA
v_gene: TRBV6-1
j_gene: TRBJ1-2
CDR3nt: TGTGCCAGCAGTTCCGAAGGGGCGTCCTATGGCTACACCTTC
CDR3aa: CASSSEGASYGYTF

d_gene: TRBD1
abundance: NA
v_gene: TRBV19
j_gene: TRBJ2-7
CDR3nt: TGTGCCAGTAGTCCGGCGACAGGGGGATCTCACGAGCAGTACTTC
CDR3aa: CASSPATGGSHEQYF

d_gene: NA
abundance: once
v_gene: TRBV7-8
j_gene: TRBJ1-5
CDR3nt: TGTGCCAGCAGCTTAGCGGGGGGTTCCAGATCAGTTCAGCCCCAGCATTTT
CDR3aa: CASSLAGGSRSVQPQHF

d_gene: TRBD1
abundance: NA
v_gene: TRBV28
j_gene: TRBJ1-2
CDR3nt: TGTGCCAGCAGTTCCCTCCGACAGGGAGGCTATGGCTACACCTTC
CDR3aa: CASSSLRQGGYGYTF

d_gene: NA
abundance: NA
v_gene: TRBV18
j_gene: TRBJ2-3
CDR3nt: TGTGCCAGCTCACCACCGACTAGTCGGGATACGCAGTATTTT
CDR3aa: CASSPPTSRDTQYF

d_gene: TRBD1
abundance: few
v_gene: TRBV6-6
j_gene: TRBJ2-7
CDR3nt: TGTGCCAGCAGTAGACAGGGTCCCGAGCAGTACTTC
CDR3aa: CASSRQGPEQYF